Listed below are T cell receptor beta chains from one sample, sequenced in a study of blood T cell repertoires in COVID-19. Here immunoSEQ multiplex PCR was the method, and the copy in TCRdb shows in-frame clones only, minus some. The repertoire has about 160,000 clones, approximately 88% of them found once; the top ten carry roughly 9%. Sequencing used peripheral blood. The receptors originated from a woman of 80 years or more with active or convalescent COVID-19. CDR3s include the opening cysteine and the closing phenylalanine or tryptophan. D genes are given only for firm matches. A clone size is listed for some rows: how often the clone was seen (once, few, many), or a class if it is expanded.

J: TRBJ1-4; D: .; V: TRBV5-1; size: .; DNA: TGCGCCAGCAGCTCCTCCACAGGCAGCGTTGCAACTAATGAAAAACTGTTTTTT; CDR3: CASSSSTGSVATNEKLFF
J: TRBJ1-4; D: TRBD1; V: TRBV2; size: .; DNA: TGTGCCAGCAGTTACGGGACAGATAATGAAAAACTGTTTTTT; CDR3: CASSYGTDNEKLFF
J: TRBJ1-5; D: .; V: TRBV5-8; size: .; DNA: TGTGCCAGCACCCGATCAACGGGTCAGCCCCAGCATTTT; CDR3: CASTRSTGQPQHF
J: TRBJ2-3; D: TRBD2; V: TRBV29-1; size: .; DNA: TGCAGCGTTGATGGTGCGGGGGTGAGCACAGATACGCAGTATTTT; CDR3: CSVDGAGVSTDTQYF
J: TRBJ2-3; D: TRBD2; V: TRBV10-3; size: few; DNA: TGTGCCATCAGTGGGACTAGCGTCTCAGATACGCAGTATTTT; CDR3: CAISGTSVSDTQYF
J: TRBJ1-3; D: TRBD1; V: TRBV7-2; size: .; DNA: TGTGCCAGCAGGCGGACCGGGACAGGCTCTCGAAACACCATATATTTT; CDR3: CASRRTGTGSRNTIYF
J: TRBJ2-7; D: TRBD1; V: TRBV11-3; size: .; DNA: TGTGCCAGCAGCTTAGGGGACAGGGCGAGTCTCAGCTCCTACGAGCAGTACTTC; CDR3: CASSLGDRASLSSYEQYF
J: TRBJ2-7; D: .; V: TRBV5-1; size: .; DNA: TGCGCCAGCAGCTTATCGGGGAACGAGCAGTACTTC; CDR3: CASSLSGNEQYF
J: TRBJ1-6; D: .; V: TRBV6-4; size: .; DNA: TGTGCCAGCAGCCCCGGGGTCGGTGAGGGTAATTCACCCCTCCACTTT; CDR3: CASSPGVGEGNSPLHF
J: TRBJ2-2; D: TRBD1; V: TRBV5-4; size: .; DNA: TGTGCCAGCAGCCTGGGACAGAGCACCGGGGAGCTGTTTTTT; CDR3: CASSLGQSTGELFF
J: TRBJ1-5; D: .; V: TRBV6-5; size: .; DNA: TGTGCCAGCAGCCTTGGGGGGTACAATCAGCCCCAGCATTTT; CDR3: CASSLGGYNQPQHF
J: TRBJ2-7; D: .; V: TRBV5-1; size: .; DNA: TGCGCCAGCAGCCACCACGAGGGCCCGAGCTCCTACGAGCAGTACTTC; CDR3: CASSHHEGPSSYEQYF
J: TRBJ1-2; D: .; V: TRBV6-2/TRBV6-3; size: .; DNA: TGTGCCAGCAGTTACGTGTCTCCCTCAGGCGTCTATGGCTACACCTTC; CDR3: CASSYVSPSGVYGYTF
J: TRBJ1-4; D: .; V: TRBV4-1; size: .; DNA: TGCGCCAGCAGCCAAGACAGGGAAGAAAAACTGTTTTTT; CDR3: CASSQDREEKLFF
J: TRBJ2-7; D: TRBD1; V: TRBV4-1; size: .; DNA: TGCGCCAGCAGCCAAGTCCTTAAGGGGGCCAGCAACGAGCAGTACTTC; CDR3: CASSQVLKGASNEQYF
J: TRBJ2-3; D: TRBD2; V: TRBV7-2; size: .; DNA: TGTGCCAGCAGCTTAGTTCGTCTAGCGGGGGGAACAGATACGCAGTATTTT; CDR3: CASSLVRLAGGTDTQYF
J: TRBJ1-2; D: TRBD1; V: TRBV29-1; size: .; DNA: TGCAGCGCCGGGGACAGGGGTGAAGGCTACACCTTC; CDR3: CSAGDRGEGYTF
J: TRBJ1-2; D: .; V: TRBV2; size: .; DNA: TGTGCCAGCAGTGAGAACAGCTATGGCTACACCTTC; CDR3: CASSENSYGYTF
J: TRBJ1-2; D: TRBD1; V: TRBV5-8; size: .; DNA: TGTGCCAGCAGCTTGGAGGGGACAGGGGCGGGCTACACCTTC; CDR3: CASSLEGTGAGYTF
J: TRBJ2-5; D: TRBD1; V: TRBV4-3; size: .; DNA: TGCGCCAGCAGCCACGGACAGGGAAAGACCCAGTACTTC; CDR3: CASSHGQGKTQYF
J: TRBJ1-4; D: .; V: TRBV19; size: .; DNA: TGTGCCAGTAGTATCCGCCGGACACTTCCAATAGATGAAAAACTGTTTTTT; CDR3: CASSIRRTLPIDEKLFF
J: TRBJ1-4; D: TRBD1; V: TRBV5-1; size: few; DNA: TGCGCCAGCAGCAAAGGGGGCAGTACCGAAAAACTGTTTTTT; CDR3: CASSKGGSTEKLFF
J: TRBJ1-2; D: .; V: TRBV7-2; size: few; DNA: TGTGCCAGCAGCTTAGATACAGGGCCAGGCTACACCTTC; CDR3: CASSLDTGPGYTF
J: TRBJ2-7; D: .; V: TRBV7-2; size: .; DNA: TGTGCCAGCAGCCCGACAGTCTACGAGCAGTACTTC; CDR3: CASSPTVYEQYF
J: TRBJ1-2; D: .; V: TRBV6-5; size: .; DNA: TGTGCCAGCAGCCCGTCGGCGAGGGATGGCTACACCTTC; CDR3: CASSPSARDGYTF
J: TRBJ2-2; D: .; V: TRBV4-3; size: .; DNA: TGCGCCAGCAGCAAGGACTCCGGGACACCAAACACCGGGGAGCTGTTTTTT; CDR3: CASSKDSGTPNTGELFF